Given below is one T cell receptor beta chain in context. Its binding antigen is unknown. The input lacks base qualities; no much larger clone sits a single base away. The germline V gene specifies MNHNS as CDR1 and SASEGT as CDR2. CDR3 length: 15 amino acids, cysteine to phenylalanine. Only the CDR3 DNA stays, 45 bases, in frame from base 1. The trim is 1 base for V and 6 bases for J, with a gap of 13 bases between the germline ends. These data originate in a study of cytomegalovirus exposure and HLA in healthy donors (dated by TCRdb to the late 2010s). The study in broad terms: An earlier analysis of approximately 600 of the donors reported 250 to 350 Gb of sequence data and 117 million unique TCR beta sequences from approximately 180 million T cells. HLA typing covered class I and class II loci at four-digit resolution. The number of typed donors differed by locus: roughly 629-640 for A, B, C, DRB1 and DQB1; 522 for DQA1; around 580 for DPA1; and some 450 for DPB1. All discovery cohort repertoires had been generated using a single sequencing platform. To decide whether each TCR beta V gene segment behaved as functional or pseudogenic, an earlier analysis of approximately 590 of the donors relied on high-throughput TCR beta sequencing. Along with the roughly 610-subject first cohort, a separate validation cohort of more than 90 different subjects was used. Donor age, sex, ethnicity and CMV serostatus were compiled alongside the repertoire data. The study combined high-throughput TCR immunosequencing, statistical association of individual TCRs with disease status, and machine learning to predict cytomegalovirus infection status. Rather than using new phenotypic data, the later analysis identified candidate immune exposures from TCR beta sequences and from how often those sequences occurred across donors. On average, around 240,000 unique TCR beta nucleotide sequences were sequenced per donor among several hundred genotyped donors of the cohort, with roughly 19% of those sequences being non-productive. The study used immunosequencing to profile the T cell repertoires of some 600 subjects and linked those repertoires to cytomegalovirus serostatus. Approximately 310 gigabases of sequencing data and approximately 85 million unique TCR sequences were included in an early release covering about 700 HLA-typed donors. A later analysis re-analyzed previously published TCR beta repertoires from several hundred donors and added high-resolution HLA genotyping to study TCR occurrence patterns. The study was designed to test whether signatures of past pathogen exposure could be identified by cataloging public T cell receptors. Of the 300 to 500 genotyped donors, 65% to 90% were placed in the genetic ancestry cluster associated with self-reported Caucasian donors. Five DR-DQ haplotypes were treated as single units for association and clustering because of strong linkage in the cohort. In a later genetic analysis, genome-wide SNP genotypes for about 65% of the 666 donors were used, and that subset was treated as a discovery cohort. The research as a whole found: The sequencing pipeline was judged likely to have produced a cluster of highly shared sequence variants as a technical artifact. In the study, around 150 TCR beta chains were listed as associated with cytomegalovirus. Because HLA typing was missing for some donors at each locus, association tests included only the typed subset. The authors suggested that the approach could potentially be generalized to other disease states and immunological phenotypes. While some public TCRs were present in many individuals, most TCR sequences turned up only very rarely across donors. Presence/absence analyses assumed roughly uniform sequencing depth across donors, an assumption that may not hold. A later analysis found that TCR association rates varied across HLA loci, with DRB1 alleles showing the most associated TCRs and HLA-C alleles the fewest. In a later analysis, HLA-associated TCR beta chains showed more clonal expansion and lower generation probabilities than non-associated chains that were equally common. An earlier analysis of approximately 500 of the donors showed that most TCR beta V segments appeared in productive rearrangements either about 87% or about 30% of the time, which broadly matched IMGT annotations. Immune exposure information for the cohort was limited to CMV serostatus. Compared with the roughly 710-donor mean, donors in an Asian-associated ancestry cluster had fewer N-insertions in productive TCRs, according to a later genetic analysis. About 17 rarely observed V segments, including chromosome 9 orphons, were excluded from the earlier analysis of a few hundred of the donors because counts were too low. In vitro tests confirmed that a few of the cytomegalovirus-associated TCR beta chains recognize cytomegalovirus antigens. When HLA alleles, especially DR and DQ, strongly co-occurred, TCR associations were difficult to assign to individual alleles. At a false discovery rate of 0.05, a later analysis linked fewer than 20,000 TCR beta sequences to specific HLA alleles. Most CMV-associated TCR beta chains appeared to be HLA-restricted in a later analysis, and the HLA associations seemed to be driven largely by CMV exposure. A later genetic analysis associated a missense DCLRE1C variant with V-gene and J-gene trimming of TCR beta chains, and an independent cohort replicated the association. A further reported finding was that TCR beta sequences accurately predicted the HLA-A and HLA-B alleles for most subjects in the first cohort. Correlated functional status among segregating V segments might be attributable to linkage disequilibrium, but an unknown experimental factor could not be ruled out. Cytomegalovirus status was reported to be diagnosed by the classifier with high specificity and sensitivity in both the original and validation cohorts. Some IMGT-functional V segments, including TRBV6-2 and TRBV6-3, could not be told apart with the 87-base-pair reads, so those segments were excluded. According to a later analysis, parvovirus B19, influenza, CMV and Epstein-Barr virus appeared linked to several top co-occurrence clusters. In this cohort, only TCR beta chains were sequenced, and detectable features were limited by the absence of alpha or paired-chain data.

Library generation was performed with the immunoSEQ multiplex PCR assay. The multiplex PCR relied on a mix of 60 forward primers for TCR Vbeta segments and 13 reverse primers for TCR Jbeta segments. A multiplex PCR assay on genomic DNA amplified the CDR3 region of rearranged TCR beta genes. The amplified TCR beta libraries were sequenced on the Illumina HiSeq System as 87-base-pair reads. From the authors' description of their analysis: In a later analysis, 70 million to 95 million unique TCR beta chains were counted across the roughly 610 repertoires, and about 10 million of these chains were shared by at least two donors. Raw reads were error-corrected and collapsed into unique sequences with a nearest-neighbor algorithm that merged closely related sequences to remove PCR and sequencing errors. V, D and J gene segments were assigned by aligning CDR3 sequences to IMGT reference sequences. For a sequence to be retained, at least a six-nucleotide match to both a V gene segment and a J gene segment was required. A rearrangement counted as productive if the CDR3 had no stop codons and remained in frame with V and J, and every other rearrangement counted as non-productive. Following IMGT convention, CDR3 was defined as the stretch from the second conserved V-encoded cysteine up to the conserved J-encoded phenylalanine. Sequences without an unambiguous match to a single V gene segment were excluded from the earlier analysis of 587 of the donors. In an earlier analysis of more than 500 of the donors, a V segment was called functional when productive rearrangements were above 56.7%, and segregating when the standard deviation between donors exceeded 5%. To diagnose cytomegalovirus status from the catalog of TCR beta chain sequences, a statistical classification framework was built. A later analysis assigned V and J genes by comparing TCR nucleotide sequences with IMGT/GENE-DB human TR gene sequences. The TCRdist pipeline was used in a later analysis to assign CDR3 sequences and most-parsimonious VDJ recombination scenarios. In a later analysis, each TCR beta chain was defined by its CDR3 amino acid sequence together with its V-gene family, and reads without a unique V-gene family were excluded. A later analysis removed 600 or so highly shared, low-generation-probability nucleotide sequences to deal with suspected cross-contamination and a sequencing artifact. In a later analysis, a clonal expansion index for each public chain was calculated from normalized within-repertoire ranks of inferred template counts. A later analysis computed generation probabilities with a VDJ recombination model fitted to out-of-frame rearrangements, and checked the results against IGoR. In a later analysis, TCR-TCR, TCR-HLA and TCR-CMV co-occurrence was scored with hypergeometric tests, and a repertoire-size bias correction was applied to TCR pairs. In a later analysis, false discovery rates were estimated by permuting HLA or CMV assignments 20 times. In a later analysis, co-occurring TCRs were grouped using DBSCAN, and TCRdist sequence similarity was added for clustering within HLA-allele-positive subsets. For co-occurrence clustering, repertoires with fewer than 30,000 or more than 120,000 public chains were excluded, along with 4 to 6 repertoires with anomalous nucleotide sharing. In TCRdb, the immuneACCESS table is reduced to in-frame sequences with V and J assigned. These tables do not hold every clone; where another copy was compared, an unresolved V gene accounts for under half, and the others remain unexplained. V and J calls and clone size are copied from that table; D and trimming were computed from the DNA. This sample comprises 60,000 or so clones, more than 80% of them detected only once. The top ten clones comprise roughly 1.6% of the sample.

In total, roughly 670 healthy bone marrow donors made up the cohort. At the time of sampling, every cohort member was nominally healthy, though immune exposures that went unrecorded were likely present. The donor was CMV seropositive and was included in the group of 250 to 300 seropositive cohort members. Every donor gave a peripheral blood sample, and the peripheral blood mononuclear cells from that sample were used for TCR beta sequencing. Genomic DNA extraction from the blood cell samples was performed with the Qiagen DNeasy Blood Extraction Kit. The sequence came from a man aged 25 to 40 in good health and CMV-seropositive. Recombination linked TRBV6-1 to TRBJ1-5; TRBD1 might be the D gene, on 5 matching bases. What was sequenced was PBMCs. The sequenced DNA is TGTGCCAGCAGTGAAGGGAGACAGAGAACTCAGCCCCAGCATTTT. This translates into CASSEGRQRTQPQHF.